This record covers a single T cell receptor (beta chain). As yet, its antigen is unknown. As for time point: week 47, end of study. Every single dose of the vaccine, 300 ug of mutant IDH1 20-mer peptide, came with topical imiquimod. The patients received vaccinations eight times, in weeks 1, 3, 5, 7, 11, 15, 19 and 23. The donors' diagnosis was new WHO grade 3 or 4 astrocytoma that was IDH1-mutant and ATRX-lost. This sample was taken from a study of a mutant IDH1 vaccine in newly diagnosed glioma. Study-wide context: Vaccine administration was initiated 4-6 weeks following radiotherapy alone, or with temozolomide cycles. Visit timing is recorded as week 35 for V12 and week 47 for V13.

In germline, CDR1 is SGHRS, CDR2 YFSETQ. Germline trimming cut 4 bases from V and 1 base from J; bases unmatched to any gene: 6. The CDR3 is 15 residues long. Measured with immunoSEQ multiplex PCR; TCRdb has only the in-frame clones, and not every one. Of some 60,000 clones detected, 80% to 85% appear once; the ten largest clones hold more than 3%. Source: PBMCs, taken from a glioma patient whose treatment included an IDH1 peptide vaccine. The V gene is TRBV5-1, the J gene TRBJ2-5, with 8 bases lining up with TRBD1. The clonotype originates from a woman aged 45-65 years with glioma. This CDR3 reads CASSPGQGPQETQYF. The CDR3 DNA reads TGCGCCAGCAGCCCAGGACAGGGCCCCCAAGAGACCCAGTACTTC.